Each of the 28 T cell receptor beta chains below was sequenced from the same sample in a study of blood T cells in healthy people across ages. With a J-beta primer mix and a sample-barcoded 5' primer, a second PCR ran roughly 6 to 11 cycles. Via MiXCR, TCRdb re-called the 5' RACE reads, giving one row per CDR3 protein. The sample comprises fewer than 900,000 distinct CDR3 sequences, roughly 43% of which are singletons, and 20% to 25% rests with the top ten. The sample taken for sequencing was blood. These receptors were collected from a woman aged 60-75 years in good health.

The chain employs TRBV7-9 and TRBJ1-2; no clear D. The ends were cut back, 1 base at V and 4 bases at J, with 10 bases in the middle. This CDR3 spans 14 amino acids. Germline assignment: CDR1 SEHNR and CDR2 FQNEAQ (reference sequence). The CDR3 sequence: CASSLGQKFYGYTF. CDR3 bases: TGTGCCAGCAGCTTAGGTCAGAAATTCTATGGCTACACCTTC.

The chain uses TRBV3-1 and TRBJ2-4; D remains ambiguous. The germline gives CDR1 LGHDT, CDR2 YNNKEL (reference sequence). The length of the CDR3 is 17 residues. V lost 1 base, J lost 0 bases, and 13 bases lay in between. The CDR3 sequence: CASSQASRLLAKNIQYF. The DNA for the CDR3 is TGTGCCAGCAGCCAAGCGTCCAGGCTTCTAGCCAAAAACATTCAGTACTTC.

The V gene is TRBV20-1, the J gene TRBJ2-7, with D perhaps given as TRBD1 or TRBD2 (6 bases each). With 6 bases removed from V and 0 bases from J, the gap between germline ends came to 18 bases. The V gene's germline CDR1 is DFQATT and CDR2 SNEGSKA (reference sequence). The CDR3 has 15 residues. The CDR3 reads CSARSGALSSYEQYF. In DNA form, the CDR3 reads TGCAGTGCAAGATCGGGGGCCTTGAGCTCCTACGAGCAGTACTTC.

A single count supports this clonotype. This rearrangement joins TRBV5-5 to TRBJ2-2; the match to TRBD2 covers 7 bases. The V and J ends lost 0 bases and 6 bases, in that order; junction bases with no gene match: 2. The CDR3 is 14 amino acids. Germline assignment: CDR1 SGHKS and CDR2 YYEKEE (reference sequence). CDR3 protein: CASSLEGRAGELFF. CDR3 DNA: TGTGCCAGCAGCTTGGAGGGGAGGGCCGGGGAGCTGTTTTTT.

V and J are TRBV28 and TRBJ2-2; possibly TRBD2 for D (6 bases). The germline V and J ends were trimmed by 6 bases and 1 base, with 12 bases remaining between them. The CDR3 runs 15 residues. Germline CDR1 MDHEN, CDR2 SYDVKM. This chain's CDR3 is CASSQNSGNTGELFF. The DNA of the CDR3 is TGTGCCAGCAGCCAAAATAGCGGGAACACCGGGGAGCTGTTTTTT.

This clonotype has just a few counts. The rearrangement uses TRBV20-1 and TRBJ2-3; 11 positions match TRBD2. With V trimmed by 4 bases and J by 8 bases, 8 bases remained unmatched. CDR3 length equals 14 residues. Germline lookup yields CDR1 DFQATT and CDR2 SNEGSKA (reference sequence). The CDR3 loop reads CSATLAGVVFTQYF. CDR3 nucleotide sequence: TGCAGTGCTACACTAGCGGGAGTAGTGTTTACGCAGTATTTT.

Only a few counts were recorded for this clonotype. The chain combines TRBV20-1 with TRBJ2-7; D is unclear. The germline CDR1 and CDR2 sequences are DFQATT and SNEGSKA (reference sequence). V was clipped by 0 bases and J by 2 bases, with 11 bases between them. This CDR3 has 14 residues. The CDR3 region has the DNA TGCAGTGCTAGAGATGTAGGGTGGACCTACGAGCAGTACTTC. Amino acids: CSARDVGWTYEQYF.

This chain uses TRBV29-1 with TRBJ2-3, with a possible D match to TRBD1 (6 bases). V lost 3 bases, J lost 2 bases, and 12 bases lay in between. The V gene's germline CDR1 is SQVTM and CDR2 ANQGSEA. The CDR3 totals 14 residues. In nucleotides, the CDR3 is TGCAGCGTTGACAGGGGAGACCTCACAGATACGCAGTATTTT. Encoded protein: CSVDRGDLTDTQYF.

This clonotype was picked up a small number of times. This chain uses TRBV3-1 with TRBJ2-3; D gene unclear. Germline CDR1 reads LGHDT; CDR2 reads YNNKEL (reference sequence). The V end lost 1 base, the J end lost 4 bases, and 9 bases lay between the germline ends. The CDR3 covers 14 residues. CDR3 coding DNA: TGTGCCAGCAGCCAAGGTCTCGGTCCAGATACGCAGTATTTT. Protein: CASSQGLGPDTQYF.

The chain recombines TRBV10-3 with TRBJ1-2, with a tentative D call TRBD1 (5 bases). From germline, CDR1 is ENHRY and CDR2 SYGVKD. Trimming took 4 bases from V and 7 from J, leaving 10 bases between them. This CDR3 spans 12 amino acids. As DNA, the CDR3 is TGTGCCATCAGTGGCCCGACAGTTGGCTACACCTTC. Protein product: CAISGPTVGYTF.

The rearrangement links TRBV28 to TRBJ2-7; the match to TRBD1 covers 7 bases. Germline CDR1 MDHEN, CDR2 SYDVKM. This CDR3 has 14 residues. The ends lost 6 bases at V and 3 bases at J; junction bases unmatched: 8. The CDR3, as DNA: TGTGCCAGCAGCTATACAGGGGATCACTACGAGCAGTACTTC. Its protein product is CASSYTGDHYEQYF.

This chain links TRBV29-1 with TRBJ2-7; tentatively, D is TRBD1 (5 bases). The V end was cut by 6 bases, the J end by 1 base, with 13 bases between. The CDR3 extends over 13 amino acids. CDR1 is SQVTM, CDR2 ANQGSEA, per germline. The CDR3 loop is CSVKGPYSYEQYF. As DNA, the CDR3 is TGCAGCGTGAAGGGGCCGTATTCCTACGAGCAGTACTTC.

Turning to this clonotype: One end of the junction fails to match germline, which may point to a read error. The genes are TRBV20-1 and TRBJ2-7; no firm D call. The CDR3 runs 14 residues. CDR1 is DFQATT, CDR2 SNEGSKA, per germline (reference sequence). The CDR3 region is CCARGTLGSYEQYF. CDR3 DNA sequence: TGCTGTGCTAGAGGAACGTTGGGTTCCTACGAGCAGTACTTC.

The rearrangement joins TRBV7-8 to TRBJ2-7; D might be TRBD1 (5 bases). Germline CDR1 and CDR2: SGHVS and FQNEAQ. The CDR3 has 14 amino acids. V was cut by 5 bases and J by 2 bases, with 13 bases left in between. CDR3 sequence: CASSPRKQAYEQYF. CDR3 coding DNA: TGTGCCAGCAGCCCGAGGAAACAGGCCTACGAGCAGTACTTC.

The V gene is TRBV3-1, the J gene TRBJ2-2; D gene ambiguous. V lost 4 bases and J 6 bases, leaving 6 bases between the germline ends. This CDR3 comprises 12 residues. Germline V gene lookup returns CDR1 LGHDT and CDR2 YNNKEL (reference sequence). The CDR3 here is CASSLRPGELFF. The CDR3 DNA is TGTGCCAGCAGCCTCAGACCCGGGGAGCTGTTTTTT.

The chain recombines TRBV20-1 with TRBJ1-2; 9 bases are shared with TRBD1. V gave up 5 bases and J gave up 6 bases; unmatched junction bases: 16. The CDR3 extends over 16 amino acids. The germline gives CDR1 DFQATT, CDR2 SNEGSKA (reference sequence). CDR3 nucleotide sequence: TGCAGTGCTCACGGGGACAGGGAAGCTCATATCGATGGCTACACCTTC. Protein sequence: CSAHGDREAHIDGYTF.

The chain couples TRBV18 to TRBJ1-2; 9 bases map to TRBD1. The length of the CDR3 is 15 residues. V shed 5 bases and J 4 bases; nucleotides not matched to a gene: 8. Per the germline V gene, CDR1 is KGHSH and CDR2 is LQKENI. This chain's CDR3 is CASSTRQGESYGYTF. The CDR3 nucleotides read TGTGCCAGCTCAACCCGACAGGGGGAAAGCTATGGCTACACCTTC.

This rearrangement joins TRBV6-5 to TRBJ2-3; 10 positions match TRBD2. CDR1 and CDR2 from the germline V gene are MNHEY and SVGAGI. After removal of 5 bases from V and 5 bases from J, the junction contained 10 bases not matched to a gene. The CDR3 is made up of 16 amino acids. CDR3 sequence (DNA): TGTGCCAGCAGTAGGGGACTAGCGAGAAATGGAGATACGCAGTATTTT. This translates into CASSRGLARNGDTQYF.

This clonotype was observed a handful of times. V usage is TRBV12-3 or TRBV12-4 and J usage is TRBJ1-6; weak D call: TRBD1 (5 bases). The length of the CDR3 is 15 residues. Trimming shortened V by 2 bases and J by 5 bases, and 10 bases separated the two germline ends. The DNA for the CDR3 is TGTGCCAGCAGTTTATTGGGACCCAATAATTCACCCCTCCACTTT. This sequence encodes CASSLLGPNNSPLHF.

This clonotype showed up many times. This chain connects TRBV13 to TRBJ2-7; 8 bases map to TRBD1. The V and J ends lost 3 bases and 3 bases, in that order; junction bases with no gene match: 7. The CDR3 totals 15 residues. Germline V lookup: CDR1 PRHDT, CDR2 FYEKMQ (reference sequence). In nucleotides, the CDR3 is TGTGCCAGCAGCTTCGGACAGGGTTACGGCTACGAGCAGTACTTC. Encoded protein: CASSFGQGYGYEQYF. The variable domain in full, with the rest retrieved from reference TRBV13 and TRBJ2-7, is AAGVIQSPRHLIKEKRETATLKCYPIPRHDTVYWYQQGPGQDPQFLISFYEKMQSDKGSIPDRFSAQQFSDYHSELNMSSLELGDSALYFCASSFGQGYGYEQYFGPGTRLTVT.

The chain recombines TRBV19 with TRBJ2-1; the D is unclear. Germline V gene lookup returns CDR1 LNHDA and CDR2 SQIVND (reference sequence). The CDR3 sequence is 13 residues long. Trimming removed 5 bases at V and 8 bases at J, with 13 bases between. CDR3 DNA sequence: TGTGCCAGTAGTGGCTTGATTGGTGATGAGCAGTTCTTC. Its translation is CASSGLIGDEQFF.

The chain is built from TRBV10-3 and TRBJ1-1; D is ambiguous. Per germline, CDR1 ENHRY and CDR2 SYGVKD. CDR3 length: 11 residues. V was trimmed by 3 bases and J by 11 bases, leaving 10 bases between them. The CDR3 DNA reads TGTGCCATCAGTGATATCCCTGGGGCTTTCTTT. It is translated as CAISDIPGAFF.

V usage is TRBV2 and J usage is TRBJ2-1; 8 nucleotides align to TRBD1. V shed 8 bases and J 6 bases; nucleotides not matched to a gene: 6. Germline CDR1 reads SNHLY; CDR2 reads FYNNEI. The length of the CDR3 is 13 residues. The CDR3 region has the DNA TGTGCCAGCGCCGTAGACAGGGGCAATGAGCAGTTCTTC. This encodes CASAVDRGNEQFF.

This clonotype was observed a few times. This chain's CDR3 is CSASGTGGGYGYTF. CDR3 DNA: TGCAGTGCTTCCGGGACAGGGGGGGGGTATGGCTACACCTTC. V gene TRBV20-1 combines with J gene TRBJ1-2, with 11 bases that match TRBD1. With V trimmed by 5 bases and J by 5 bases, 7 bases remained unmatched. The germline CDR1 and CDR2 sequences are DFQATT and SNEGSKA (reference sequence). CDR3 length equals 14 residues.

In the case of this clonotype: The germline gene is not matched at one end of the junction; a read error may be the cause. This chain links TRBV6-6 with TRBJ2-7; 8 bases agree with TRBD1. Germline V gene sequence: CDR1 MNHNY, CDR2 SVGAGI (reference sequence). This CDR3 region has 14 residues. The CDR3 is CAGSLQGGMNEQYF. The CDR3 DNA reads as TGTGCCGGCAGCCTACAGGGGGGAATGAACGAGCAGTACTTC.

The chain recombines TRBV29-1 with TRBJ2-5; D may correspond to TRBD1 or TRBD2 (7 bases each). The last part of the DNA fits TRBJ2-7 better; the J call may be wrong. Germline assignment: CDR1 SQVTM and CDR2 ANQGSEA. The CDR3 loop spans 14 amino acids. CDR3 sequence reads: CSVGGGQRAYEQYF. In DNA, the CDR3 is TGCAGCGTTGGGGGGGGACAGCGGGCCTACGAGCAGTACTTC.

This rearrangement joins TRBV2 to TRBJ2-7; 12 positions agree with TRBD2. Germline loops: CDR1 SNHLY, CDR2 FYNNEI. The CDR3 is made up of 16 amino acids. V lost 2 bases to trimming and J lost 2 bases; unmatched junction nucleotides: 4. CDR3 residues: CASSEPASGGAYEQYF. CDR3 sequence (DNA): TGTGCCAGCAGTGAACCTGCTAGCGGGGGGGCCTACGAGCAGTACTTC.

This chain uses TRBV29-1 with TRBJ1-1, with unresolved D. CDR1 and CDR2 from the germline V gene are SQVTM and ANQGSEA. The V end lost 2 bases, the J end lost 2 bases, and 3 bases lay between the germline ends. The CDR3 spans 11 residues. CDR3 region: CSVEQNTEAFF. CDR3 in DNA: TGCAGCGTTGAACAAAACACTGAAGCTTTCTTT.